This T cell receptor beta chain was sequenced for a study of OX40 agonist ivuxolimab in advanced cancers. This clone was counted a single time. Between the trimmed V and J ends, which lost 0 bases and 5 bases, there was a span of 2 bases. Germline V gene lookup returns CDR1 SEHNR and CDR2 FQNEAQ (reference sequence). The CDR3 has 12 amino acids. The table came from immunoSEQ multiplex PCR; TCRdb's copy has only in-frame clones and leaves some out. The sample lists about 26,000 clones; around nine tenths were seen once. Systemic immunosuppression or autoimmune disease history was grounds to exclude patients. Sampled blood was obtained at baseline, cycle 4 day 1, and cycle 7 day 1.

This sequence was found in an adult with an advanced solid tumor such as melanoma, head and neck, liver or kidney cancer. V is TRBV7-9 and J is TRBJ1-5; unclear D gene. Sequencing was performed on CD4+ or CD8+ T cells sorted from blood, taken in a trial of the OX40 agonist ivuxolimab. CDR3 protein: CASSLADQPQHF. The CDR3 DNA reads TGTGCCAGCAGCTTAGCAGATCAGCCCCAGCATTTT.